Listed below are T cell receptor beta chains from one sample, sequenced in a study of beta chain features in type 1 diabetes. The method was immunoSEQ multiplex PCR; TCRdb's version includes in-frame clones alone and lacks a portion of them. Seen here are hundreds of thousands of clones, roughly 13% observed once, and the top ten hold 0.03% to 0.045%. Sequencing used naive CD4+ T cells from blood. The receptors shown here come from a young man with type 1 diabetes. Each CDR3 is given with its conserved first and last residue. D genes are given only for firm matches. Size is omitted from some rows. Given values are once, few, many or a class for expanded clones.

V	D	size	J	CDR3	DNA
TRBV7-9	TRBD2	few	TRBJ2-3	CASSLGLADTDTQYF	TGTGCCAGCAGCTTAGGGCTAGCGGACACAGATACGCAGTATTTT
TRBV6-5	-	few	TRBJ2-3	CASKPSQANTDTQYF	TGTGCCAGCAAGCCCTCACAGGCGAACACAGATACGCAGTATTTT
TRBV9	TRBD2	few	TRBJ2-3	CASSSGTSGGTDTQYF	TGTGCCAGCAGCTCCGGGACTAGCGGGGGCACAGATACGCAGTATTTT
TRBV7-2	TRBD1	few	TRBJ1-2	CASSERQGSTF	TGTGCCAGCAGCGAGCGACAGGGATCCACCTTC
TRBV2	-	-	TRBJ1-6	CASKAGARSSPLHF	TGTGCCAGCAAGGCGGGGGCGAGGAGTTCACCCCTCCACTTT
TRBV27	-	-	TRBJ1-5	CASKEQPESNQPQHF	TGTGCCAGCAAGGAACAGCCCGAAAGCAATCAGCCCCAGCATTTT
TRBV11-3	-	-	TRBJ2-4	CASSLNSRVDIQYF	TGTGCCAGCAGCTTAAATTCAAGGGTAGACATTCAGTACTTC
TRBV5-4	-	few	TRBJ2-1	CASSTGQPAYNEQFF	TGTGCCAGCAGCACCGGACAGCCGGCCTACAATGAGCAGTTCTTC
TRBV9	-	-	TRBJ2-7	CASSPNDQSYEQYF	TGTGCCAGCAGCCCCAACGATCAATCGTACGAGCAGTACTTC
TRBV28	-	few	TRBJ1-1	CASRSGGKEAFF	TGTGCCAGCAGGTCCGGAGGGAAAGAAGCTTTCTTT
TRBV14	TRBD2	few	TRBJ2-5	CASSQTAGTQETQYF	TGTGCCAGCAGCCAAACAGCGGGGACCCAAGAGACCCAGTACTTC
TRBV4-3	TRBD1	-	TRBJ1-4	CASSQTTGTGNRLFF	TGCGCCAGCAGCCAGACTACCGGGACAGGGAACCGGCTGTTTTTT
TRBV7-2	TRBD1	-	TRBJ1-2	CASSLLQGEGYGYTF	TGTGCCAGCAGCTTACTACAGGGGGAGGGCTATGGCTACACCTTC
TRBV20-1	-	few	TRBJ1-3	CSARPRNTIYF	TGCAGTGCTAGACCGAGAAACACCATATATTTT
TRBV2	-	-	TRBJ2-3	CASSRSTDTQYF	TGTGCCAGCTCCCGGAGCACAGATACGCAGTATTTT
TRBV25-1	-	few	TRBJ2-3	CASSAPIRGRGDTQYF	TGTGCCAGCAGTGCTCCAATAAGGGGACGGGGAGATACGCAGTATTTT
TRBV9	-	-	TRBJ1-1	CASSLLQGMTEAFF	TGTGCCAGCAGCCTTCTACAGGGAATGACTGAAGCTTTCTTT
TRBV28	TRBD1	once	TRBJ2-7	CASTYLGTGGLGEQYF	TGTGCCAGCACCTACCTCGGGACAGGGGGTTTGGGAGAGCAGTACTTC
TRBV5-1	TRBD1	-	TRBJ1-4	CASSPWGTEDEKLFF	TGCGCCAGCAGCCCCTGGGGGACAGAAGATGAAAAACTGTTTTTT
TRBV5-5	TRBD1	few	TRBJ1-1	CASSHGDRVNTEAFF	TGTGCCAGCAGCCACGGGGACAGAGTGAACACTGAAGCTTTCTTT
TRBV18	TRBD1	few	TRBJ1-2	CASSPATGIYGYTF	TGTGCCAGCTCGCCTGCGACAGGGATTTATGGCTACACCTTC
TRBV19	-	-	TRBJ2-4	CASSIVDIQYF	TGTGCCAGTAGTATAGTGGACATTCAGTACTTC
TRBV4-1	-	-	TRBJ1-5	CASSQMGNQPQHF	TGCGCCAGCAGCCAGATGGGTAATCAGCCCCAGCATTTT
TRBV30	-	few	TRBJ1-6	CAWRGHSGSPLHF	TGTGCCTGGAGGGGACACAGCGGCTCACCCCTCCACTTT
TRBV30	TRBD2	-	TRBJ2-7	CACAPGLAKLGEQYF	TGTGCCTGCGCCCCGGGACTAGCGAAACTGGGAGAGCAGTACTTC
TRBV30	-	-	TRBJ2-5	CAWSYKGVQETQYF	TGTGCCTGGAGTTATAAGGGGGTCCAAGAGACCCAGTACTTC
TRBV7-9	-	few	TRBJ1-2	CASSFPPFGYTF	TGTGCCAGCAGCTTCCCGCCGTTTGGCTACACCTTC
TRBV1	-	-	TRBJ1-1	CTSSHRGTGEGDMNTEAFF	TGCACCAGCAGCCATCGCGGGACAGGGGAGGGGGACATGAACACTGAAGCTTTCTTT
TRBV6-5	-	few	TRBJ1-2	CASSPGDIRGYTF	TGTGCCAGCAGTCCAGGCGATATTCGGGGCTACACCTTC
TRBV19	-	few	TRBJ2-1	CASSIQGSHTGEQFF	TGTGCCAGTAGTATTCAGGGTTCGCACACCGGGGAGCAGTTCTTC
TRBV2	-	-	TRBJ2-1	CASSIGGNEQFF	TGTGCCAGTTCTATCGGGGGAAATGAGCAGTTCTTC
TRBV18	-	-	TRBJ2-1	CASSPGDEQFF	TGTGCCAGCTCACCAGGGGATGAGCAGTTCTTC
TRBV27	-	-	TRBJ2-7	CASSLLRDYEQYF	TGTGCCAGCAGTTTACTAAGGGACTACGAGCAGTACTTC
TRBV11-3	-	-	TRBJ1-2	CASSFGGHGYTF	TGTGCCAGCAGCTTCGGCGGGCATGGCTACACCTTC
TRBV30	-	few	TRBJ2-5	CAWSPGAETQYF	TGTGCCTGGAGTCCTGGTGCAGAGACCCAGTACTTC
TRBV9	TRBD2	-	TRBJ2-5	CASSSGRGEETQYF	TGTGCCAGCAGCTCCGGACGGGGGGAAGAGACCCAGTACTTC
TRBV19	TRBD1	few	TRBJ2-7	CASSIYAGGGSYEQYF	TGTGCCAGTAGTATATACGCAGGGGGTGGATCCTACGAGCAGTACTTC
TRBV25-1	-	-	TRBJ2-7	CASSADISYEQYF	TGTGCCAGCAGTGCCGACATTTCCTACGAGCAGTACTTC
TRBV5-1	-	once	TRBJ1-2	CASSKRDISTPRDYGYTF	TGCGCCAGCAGCAAGCGGGACATATCCACTCCTCGGGACTATGGCTACACCTTC
TRBV5-4	-	-	TRBJ1-1	CASSLEGGRTEAFF	TGTGCCAGCAGCTTGGAAGGCGGACGGACGGAAGCTTTCTTT
TRBV5-1	TRBD2	-	TRBJ2-3	CASTGSGSEFDTQYF	TGCGCCAGCACTGGAAGCGGGAGCGAATTTGATACGCAGTATTTT